The source of this TCR beta chain is a study of T cell repertoires in cytomegalovirus infection. As for the study in general: An indication of both CMV infection and matching HLA type came from public TCR beta signatures.

Deletions cut 5 bases from V and 3 bases from J, with 14 bases between. Germline V lookup: CDR1 SSHAT, CDR2 FNYEAQ (reference sequence). The CDR3 sequence is 15 residues long. A note on this clonotype: The antigen is unknown.

TCRdb reanalysed the reads using MiXCR and keeps one entry per CDR3 protein. Among about 100,000 distinct CDR3 sequences listed, over 40% were seen once. The sample was CD8+ T cells from cultured PBMCs, taken from culture after CMV antigen stimulation. The receptor's source is a human donor in good health (CMV status not recorded). Some clones in this sample may be carry-over from other donors' samples. This rearrangement joins TRBV7-7 to TRBJ2-1, with D tentatively TRBD1 (5 bases). The CDR3 coding sequence is TGTGCCAGCAGCCCAGGGTTCCGGTACTACAATGAGCAGTTCTTC. This codes for CASSPGFRYYNEQFF.